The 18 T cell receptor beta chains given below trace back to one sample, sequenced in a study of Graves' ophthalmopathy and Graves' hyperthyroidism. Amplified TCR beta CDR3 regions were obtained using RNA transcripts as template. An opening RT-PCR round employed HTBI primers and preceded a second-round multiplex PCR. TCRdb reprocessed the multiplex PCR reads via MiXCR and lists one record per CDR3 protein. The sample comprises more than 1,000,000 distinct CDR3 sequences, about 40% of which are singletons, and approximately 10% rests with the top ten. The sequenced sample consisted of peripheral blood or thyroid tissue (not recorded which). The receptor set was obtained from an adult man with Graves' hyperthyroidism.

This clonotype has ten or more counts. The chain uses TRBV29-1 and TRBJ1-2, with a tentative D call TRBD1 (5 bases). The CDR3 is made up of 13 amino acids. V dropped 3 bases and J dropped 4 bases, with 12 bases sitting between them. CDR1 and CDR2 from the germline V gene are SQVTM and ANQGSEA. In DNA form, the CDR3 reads TGCAGCGTTGATTCGGCAGGGATCTATGGCTACACCTTC. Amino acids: CSVDSAGIYGYTF.

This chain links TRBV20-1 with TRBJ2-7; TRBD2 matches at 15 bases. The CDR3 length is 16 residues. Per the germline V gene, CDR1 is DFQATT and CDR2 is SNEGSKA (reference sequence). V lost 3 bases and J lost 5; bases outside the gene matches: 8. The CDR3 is CSARGGTSGRSHEQYF. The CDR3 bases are TGCAGTGCTAGGGGAGGGACTAGCGGGAGGTCCCACGAGCAGTACTTC.

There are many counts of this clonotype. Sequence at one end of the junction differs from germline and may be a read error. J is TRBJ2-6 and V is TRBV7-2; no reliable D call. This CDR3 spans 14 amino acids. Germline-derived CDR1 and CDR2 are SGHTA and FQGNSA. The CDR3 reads CASSFLTGANVLTF. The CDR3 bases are TGCGCCAGCAGCTTTCTCACTGGGGCCAACGTCCTGACTTTC.

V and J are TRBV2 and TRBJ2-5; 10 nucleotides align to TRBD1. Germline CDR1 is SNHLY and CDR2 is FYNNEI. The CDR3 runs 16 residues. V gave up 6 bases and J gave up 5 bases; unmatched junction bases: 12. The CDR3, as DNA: TGTGCCAGCAGAGCCGGGACAGGGGCCACCGGGGAGACCCAGTACTTC. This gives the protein CASRAGTGATGETQYF.

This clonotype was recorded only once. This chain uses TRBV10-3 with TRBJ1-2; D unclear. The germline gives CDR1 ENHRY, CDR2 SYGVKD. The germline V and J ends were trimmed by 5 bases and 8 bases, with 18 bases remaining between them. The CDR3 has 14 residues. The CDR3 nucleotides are TGTGCCATCAGTTTATTAGCAGGTGTCCTCGGCTACACCTTC. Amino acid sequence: CAISLLAGVLGYTF.

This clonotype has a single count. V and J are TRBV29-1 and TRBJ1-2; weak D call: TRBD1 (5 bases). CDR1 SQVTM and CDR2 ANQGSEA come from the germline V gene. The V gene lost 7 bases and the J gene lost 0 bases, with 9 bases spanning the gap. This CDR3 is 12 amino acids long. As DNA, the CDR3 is TGCAGCGGGCAGGGCGCTAACTATGGCTACACCTTC. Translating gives CSGQGANYGYTF. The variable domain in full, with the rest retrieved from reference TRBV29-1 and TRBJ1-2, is SAVISQKPSRDICQRGTSLTIQCQVDSQVTMMFWYRQQPGQSLTLIATANQGSEATYESGFVIDKFPISRPNLTFSTLTVSNMSPEDSSIYLCSGQGANYGYTFGSGTRLTVV.

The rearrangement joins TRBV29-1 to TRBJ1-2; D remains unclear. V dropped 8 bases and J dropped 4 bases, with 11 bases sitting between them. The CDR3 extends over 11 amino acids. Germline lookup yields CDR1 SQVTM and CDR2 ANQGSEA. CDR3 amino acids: CSSLGTYGYTF. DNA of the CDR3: TGCAGCAGTTTGGGCACCTATGGCTACACCTTC.

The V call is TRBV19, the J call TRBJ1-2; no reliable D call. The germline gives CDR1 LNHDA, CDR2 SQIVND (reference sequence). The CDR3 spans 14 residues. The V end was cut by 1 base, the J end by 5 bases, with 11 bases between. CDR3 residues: CASSIGVGLYGYTF. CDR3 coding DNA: TGTGCCAGTAGTATAGGTGTCGGGTTATATGGCTACACCTTC.

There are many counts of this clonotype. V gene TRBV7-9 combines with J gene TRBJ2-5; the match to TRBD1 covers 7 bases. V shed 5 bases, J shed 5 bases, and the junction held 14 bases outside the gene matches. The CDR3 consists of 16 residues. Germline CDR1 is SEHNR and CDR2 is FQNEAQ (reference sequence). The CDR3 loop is CASSVTGDPIGETQYF. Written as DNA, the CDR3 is TGTGCCAGCAGCGTTACAGGGGACCCGATAGGGGAGACCCAGTACTTC. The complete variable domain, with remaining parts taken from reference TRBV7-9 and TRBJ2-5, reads DTGVSQNPRHKITKRGQNVTFRCDPISEHNRLYWYRQTLGQGPEFLTYFQNEAQLEKSRLLSDRFSAERPKGSFSTLEIQRTEQGDSAMYLCASSVTGDPIGETQYFGPGTRLLVL.

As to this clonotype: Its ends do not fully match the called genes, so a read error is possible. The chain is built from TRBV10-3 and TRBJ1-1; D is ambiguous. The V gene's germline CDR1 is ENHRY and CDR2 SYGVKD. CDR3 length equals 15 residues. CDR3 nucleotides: TGTGCCAGCAGTCCGAAGACCTCATTGAACACTGAAGCTTTCTTT. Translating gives CASSPKTSLNTEAFF.

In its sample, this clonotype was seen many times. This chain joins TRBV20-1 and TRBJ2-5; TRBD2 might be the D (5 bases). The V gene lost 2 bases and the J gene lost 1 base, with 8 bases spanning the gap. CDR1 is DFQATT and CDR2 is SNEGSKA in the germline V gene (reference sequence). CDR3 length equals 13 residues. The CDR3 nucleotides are TGCAGTGCTAGACAGAGCGGCCAAGAGACCCAGTACTTC. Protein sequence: CSARQSGQETQYF.

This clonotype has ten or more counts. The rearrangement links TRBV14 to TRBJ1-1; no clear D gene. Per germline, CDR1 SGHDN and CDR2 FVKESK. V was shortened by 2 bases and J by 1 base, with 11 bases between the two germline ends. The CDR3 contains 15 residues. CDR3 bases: TGTGCCAGCAGCCAATCGACAAGGCCGAACACTGAAGCTTTCTTT. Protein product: CASSQSTRPNTEAFF.

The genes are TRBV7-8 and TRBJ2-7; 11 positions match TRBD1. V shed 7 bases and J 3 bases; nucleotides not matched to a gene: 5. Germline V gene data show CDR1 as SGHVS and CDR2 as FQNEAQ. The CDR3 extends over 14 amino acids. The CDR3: CASTQDRGLYEQYF. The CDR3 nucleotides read TGTGCCAGCACCCAGGACAGGGGGCTCTACGAGCAGTACTTC.

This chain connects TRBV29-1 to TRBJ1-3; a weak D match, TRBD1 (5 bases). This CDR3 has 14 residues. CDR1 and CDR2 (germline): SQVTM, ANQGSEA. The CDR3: CRGQGGDSGNTIYF. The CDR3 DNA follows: TGCAGGGGCCAGGGAGGCGACTCTGGAAACACCATATATTTT.

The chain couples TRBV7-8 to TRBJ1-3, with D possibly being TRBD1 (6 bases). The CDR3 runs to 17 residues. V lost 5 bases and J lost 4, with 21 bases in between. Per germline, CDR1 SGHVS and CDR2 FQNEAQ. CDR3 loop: CASSPTGTRIWGNTIYF. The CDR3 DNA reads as TGTGCCAGCAGCCCCACCGGGACAAGGATTTGGGGAAACACCATATATTTT.

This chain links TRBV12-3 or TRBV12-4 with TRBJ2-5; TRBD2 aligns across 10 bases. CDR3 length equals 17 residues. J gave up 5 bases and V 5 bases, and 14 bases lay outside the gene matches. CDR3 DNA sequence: TGTGCCAGCAGTCCAGGGACTAGCGCCGGAGATCTGGAGACCCAGTACTTC. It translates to CASSPGTSAGDLETQYF.

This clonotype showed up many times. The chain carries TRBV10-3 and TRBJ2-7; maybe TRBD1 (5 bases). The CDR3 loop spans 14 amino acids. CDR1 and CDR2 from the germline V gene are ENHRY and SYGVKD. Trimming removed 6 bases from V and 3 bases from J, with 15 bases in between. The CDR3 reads CAIREEGAFYEQYF. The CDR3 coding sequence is TGTGCCATCAGAGAGGAAGGGGCCTTCTACGAGCAGTACTTC.

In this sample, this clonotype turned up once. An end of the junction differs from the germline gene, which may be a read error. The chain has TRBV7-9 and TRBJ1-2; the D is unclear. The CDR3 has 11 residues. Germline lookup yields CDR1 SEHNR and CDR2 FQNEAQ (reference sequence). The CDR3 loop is CTSTDSYSYTF. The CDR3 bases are TGTACCAGCACCGATTCCTATAGCTACACCTTC.